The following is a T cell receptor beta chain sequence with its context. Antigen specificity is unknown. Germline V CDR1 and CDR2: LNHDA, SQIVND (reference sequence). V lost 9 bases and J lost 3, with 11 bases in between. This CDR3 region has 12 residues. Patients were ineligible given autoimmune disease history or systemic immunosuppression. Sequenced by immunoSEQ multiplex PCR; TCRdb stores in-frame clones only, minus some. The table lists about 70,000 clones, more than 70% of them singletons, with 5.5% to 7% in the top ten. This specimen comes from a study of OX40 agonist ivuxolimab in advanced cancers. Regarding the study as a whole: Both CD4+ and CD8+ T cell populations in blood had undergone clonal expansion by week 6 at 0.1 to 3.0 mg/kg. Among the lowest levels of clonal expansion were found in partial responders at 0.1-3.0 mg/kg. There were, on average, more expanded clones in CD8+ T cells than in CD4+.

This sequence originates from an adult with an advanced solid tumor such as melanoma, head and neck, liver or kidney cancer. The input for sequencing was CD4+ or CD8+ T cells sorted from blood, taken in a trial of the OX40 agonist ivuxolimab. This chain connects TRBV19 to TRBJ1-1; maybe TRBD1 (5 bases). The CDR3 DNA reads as TGTGCCAGCCAGGGAAGGTACACTGAAGCTTTCTTT. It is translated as CASQGRYTEAFF.